These 9 T cell receptor beta chains came from one sample sequenced in a study of early stage breast cancer tumors (TCRdb year 2017). The library relied on the immunoSEQ multiplex PCR assay. TCRdb provides this immuneACCESS table in a form limited to in-frame rearrangements. Some clones are lacking; in checked studies, under half of them reflect an unresolved V gene, and why the rest are absent is not known. In this sample the table shows tens of thousands of clones, around 70% of which occur a single time. The ten largest clones represent roughly a third of the sample. Specimen: blood. The receptors originated from a person between 50 and 60 years old with breast cancer.

The chain has TRBV9 and TRBJ1-1; no clear D. The CDR3 consists of 13 residues. Germline V gene data show CDR1 as SGDLS and CDR2 as YYNGEE. Deletions cut 0 bases from V and 2 bases from J, with 5 bases between. The CDR3 loop reads CASSVAGNTEAFF. The DNA of the CDR3 is TGTGCCAGCAGCGTAGCAGGTAACACTGAAGCTTTCTTT.

This clone was observed a few times. J is TRBJ2-6 and V is TRBV2, with D unclear. CDR3 size: 15 residues. In germline, CDR1 is SNHLY, CDR2 FYNNEI. Trimming stripped 5 bases from V and 1 base from J, with 9 bases between. CDR3 sequence: CASSRTASGANVLTF. The CDR3 DNA is TGTGCCAGCAGTCGGACCGCTTCTGGGGCCAACGTCCTGACTTTC.

This clone was recorded a few times. The chain combines TRBV6-6 with TRBJ2-7; D is perhaps TRBD2 (6 bases). Germline loops: CDR1 MNHNY, CDR2 SVGAGI (reference sequence). This CDR3 has 15 amino acids. Trimming took off 6 bases at V and 0 bases at J, with 15 bases between the two ends. The CDR3 DNA reads TGTGCCAGCAGGACCGGAGGAGGGTCCTCCTACGAGCAGTACTTC. Amino acids: CASRTGGGSSYEQYF.

The V and J genes are TRBV6-5 and TRBJ2-7, with D tentatively TRBD1 (6 bases). This CDR3 spans 12 amino acids. V was pared by 6 bases and J by 3 bases, with 9 bases between. Germline CDR1 reads MNHEY; CDR2 reads SVGAGI. CDR3 amino acids: CASSTQGYEQYF. CDR3 coding DNA: TGTGCCAGCAGCACACAGGGCTACGAGCAGTACTTC.

On this clone itself: Other DNA sequences from this sample encode an identical CDR3 as well. The chain combines TRBV6-4 with TRBJ1-1, with D possibly being TRBD1 (5 bases). The germline V gene encodes CDR1 MRHNA and CDR2 SNTAGT. CDR3 size: 13 residues. Trimming shortened V by 5 bases and J by 2 bases, and 9 bases separated the two germline ends. CDR3 in amino acids: CASSQGSNTEAFF. The CDR3 nucleotides read TGTGCCAGCAGTCAGGGTTCAAACACTGAAGCTTTCTTT.

This clone was counted only a few times. J is TRBJ1-1 and V is TRBV19, with 7 positions matching TRBD1. Per germline, CDR1 LNHDA and CDR2 SQIVND (reference sequence). V lost 2 bases and J lost 7; bases outside the gene matches: 1. The CDR3 sequence is 12 residues long. In DNA form, the CDR3 reads TGTGCCAGTAGTATACGGGACAGTGAAGCTTTCTTT. Translation gives CASSIRDSEAFF.

The gene calls are TRBV11-2 and TRBJ1-3; maybe TRBD1 (5 bases). V was cut by 5 bases and J by 0 bases, with 20 bases left in between. This CDR3 spans 18 amino acids. The germline V gene has CDR1 SGHAT and CDR2 FQNNGV. The CDR3 here is CASSQIPRQTPSGNTIYF. In DNA form, the CDR3 reads TGTGCCAGCAGCCAGATCCCTCGACAGACCCCCTCTGGAAACACCATATATTTT.

This clone was detected only once. J is TRBJ2-1 and V is TRBV7-6; TRBD2 matches 10 bases. The CDR3 spans 15 residues. Germline CDR1 reads SGHVS; CDR2 reads FNYEAQ. With 0 bases clipped from V and 12 bases from J, the junction kept 8 bases outside the gene matches. The CDR3 sequence is CASSLAASGRATQFF. CDR3 bases: TGTGCCAGCAGCTTAGCGGCAAGCGGGAGGGCGACGCAGTTCTTC.

The V and J genes are TRBV5-1 and TRBJ2-1; a weak D match, TRBD1 (5 bases). In germline, CDR1 is SGHRS, CDR2 YFSETQ. Trimming stripped 0 bases from V and 2 bases from J, with 12 bases between. The CDR3 has 16 residues. This chain's CDR3 is CASSLAIDSTYNEQFF. The CDR3 DNA follows: TGCGCCAGCAGCTTGGCTATAGACAGCACCTACAATGAGCAGTTCTTC.